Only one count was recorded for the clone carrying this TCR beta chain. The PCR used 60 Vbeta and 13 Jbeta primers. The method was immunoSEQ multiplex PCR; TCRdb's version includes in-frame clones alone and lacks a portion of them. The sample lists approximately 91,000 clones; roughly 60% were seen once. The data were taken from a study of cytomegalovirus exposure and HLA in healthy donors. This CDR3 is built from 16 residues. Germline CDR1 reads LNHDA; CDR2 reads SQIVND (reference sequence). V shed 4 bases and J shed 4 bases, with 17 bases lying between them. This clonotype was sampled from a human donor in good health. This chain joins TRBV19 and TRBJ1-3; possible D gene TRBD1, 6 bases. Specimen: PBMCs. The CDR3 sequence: CASSNFRGDSGNTIYF. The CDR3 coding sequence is TGTGCCAGTAGTAACTTCAGGGGCGACTCCGGAAACACCATATATTTT.